Sequencing of this T cell receptor beta chain was carried out in a study of shared clonotypes between healthy human individuals. As for the study in general: Each donor contributed plates that comprised three CD4 naive, three CD4 memory, two CD8 naive and one CD8 memory. Findings and limits, study-wide: Larger estimated richness was generally seen in naive subsets than in memory subsets.

Nashville, Tennessee was home to all donors, who were Caucasian adults. In the case of this clone: Its antigen remains unidentified.

The CDR3 totals 15 residues. V lost 6 bases and J 2 bases, leaving 14 bases between the germline ends. Germline V lookup: CDR1 LNHDA, CDR2 SQIVND (reference sequence). Every subset had its genomic DNA shared out evenly among several immunoSEQ plates. Some clones are missing from TCRdb's copy, which holds only in-frame ones; the method was immunoSEQ multiplex PCR. The sample has some 2.3 million clones, 85% to 95% seen once. Material: naive CD4+ T cells from PBMCs. The subset was: CD45RA+ positively selected. This chain connects TRBV19 to TRBJ1-5; D not certain. This receptor was obtained from a man aged 18-30 years in good health. Some clones in this sample may be carry-over from other donors' samples. The CDR3 loop is CASRPPAGGNQPQHF. CDR3 bases: TGTGCCAGTAGACCCCCCGCTGGGGGCAATCAGCCCCAGCATTTT. Full variable domain (remainder filled in from reference TRBV19 and TRBJ1-5): DGGITQSPKYLFRKEGQNVTLSCEQNLNHDAMYWYRQDPGQGLRLIYYSQIVNDFQKGDIAEGYSVSREKKESFPLTVTSAQKNPTAFYLCASRPPAGGNQPQHFGDGTRLSIL.